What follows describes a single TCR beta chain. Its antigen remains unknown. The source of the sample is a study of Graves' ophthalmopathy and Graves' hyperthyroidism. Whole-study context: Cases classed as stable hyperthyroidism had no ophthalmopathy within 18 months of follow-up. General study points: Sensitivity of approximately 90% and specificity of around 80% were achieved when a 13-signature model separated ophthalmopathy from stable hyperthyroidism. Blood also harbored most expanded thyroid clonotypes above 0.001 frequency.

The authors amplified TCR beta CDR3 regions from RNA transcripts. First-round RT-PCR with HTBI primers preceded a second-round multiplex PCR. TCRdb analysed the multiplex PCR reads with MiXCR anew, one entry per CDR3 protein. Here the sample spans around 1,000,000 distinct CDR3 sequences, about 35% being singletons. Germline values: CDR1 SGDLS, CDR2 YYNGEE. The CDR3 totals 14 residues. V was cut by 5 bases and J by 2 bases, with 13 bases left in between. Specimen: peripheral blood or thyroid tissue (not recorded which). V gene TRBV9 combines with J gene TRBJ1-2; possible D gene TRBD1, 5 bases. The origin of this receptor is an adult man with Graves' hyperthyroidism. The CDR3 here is CASSDDRENYGYTF. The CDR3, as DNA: TGTGCCAGCAGTGACGACAGAGAGAACTATGGCTACACCTTC.